These 10 T cell receptor beta chains came from one sample sequenced in a study of human T cells and chemical hapten exposure. The time point denotes: patch test 2, 6 weeks after DPC sensitization. Treatment defined: therapeutic diphenylcyclopropenone sensitization with weekly scalp DPC. Via MiXCR, TCRdb re-called the RACE reads, giving one row per CDR3 protein. The sample holds about 89,000 distinct CDR3 sequences, roughly 9.6% seen once. Sequenced here: whole blood, sampled in connection with sensitization to the hapten diphenylcyclopropenone (DPC). All receptors derive from a man aged 40-49 years with alopecia areata. Some clones in this sample may be carry-over from other donors' samples.

The rearrangement joins TRBV7-2 to TRBJ2-1, with 7 bases identical to TRBD2. J lost 8 bases, V lost 1 base, and 8 bases had no gene match. CDR3 length: 15 residues. Germline assignment: CDR1 SGHTA and CDR2 FQGNSA. CDR3 sequence (DNA): TGTGCCAGCAGCTTAGACAGCGGACTAGGCGATGAGCAGTTCTTC. Residues: CASSLDSGLGDEQFF.

This clonotype was found many times. V is TRBV18 and J is TRBJ2-1; D may be TRBD1 (6 bases). Germline CDR1 is KGHSH and CDR2 is LQKENI. Between the trimmed V and J ends, which lost 2 bases and 8 bases, there was a span of 10 bases. This CDR3 contains 13 residues. The chain's CDR3 is CASSPTRGDEQFF. The CDR3 DNA is TGTGCCAGCTCACCAACCAGGGGCGATGAGCAGTTCTTC. Full variable domain (missing parts from reference TRBV18 and TRBJ2-1): NAGVMQNPRHLVRRRGQEARLRCSPMKGHSHVYWYRQLPEEGLKFMVYLQKENIIDESGMPKERFSAEFPKEGPSILRIQQVVRGDSAAYFCASSPTRGDEQFFGPGTRLTVL.

The rearrangement uses TRBV20-1 and TRBJ2-1, with TRBD1 matching over 11 bases. The ends lost 2 bases at V and 3 bases at J; junction bases unmatched: 6. CDR3 length: 16 residues. CDR1 and CDR2 (germline): DFQATT, SNEGSKA (reference sequence). This CDR3 is CSARTGTGGIYNEQFF. The DNA of the CDR3 is TGCAGTGCTAGAACCGGGACAGGGGGGATCTACAATGAGCAGTTCTTC.

V is TRBV7-3 and J is TRBJ2-2; 7 nucleotides line up with TRBD1. Germline CDR1 and CDR2: SGHTA and FQGTGA. Unmatched junction bases numbered 3, after V lost 5 bases and J lost 3 bases. This CDR3 contains 14 residues. The CDR3 loop is CASSRDSHTGELFF. The CDR3 DNA is TGTGCCAGCAGCCGGGACAGTCACACCGGGGAGCTGTTTTTT.

The chain combines TRBV11-1 with TRBJ2-1, with D possibly being TRBD2 (5 bases). V lost 4 bases and J 7 bases, leaving 17 bases between the germline ends. Germline V gene lookup returns CDR1 SGHAT and CDR2 FQDESV (reference sequence). The CDR3 runs to 15 residues. The CDR3 region has the DNA TGTGCCAGCAGCTCCCGACTAAACGCGAGGAATGAGCAGTTCTTC. The encoded protein is CASSSRLNARNEQFF.

The V gene is TRBV29-1, the J gene TRBJ1-1; the D is unclear. Trimming removed 0 bases from V and 10 bases from J, with 9 bases in between. In germline, CDR1 is SQVTM, CDR2 ANQGSEA. The CDR3 contains 11 residues. The CDR3 DNA is TGCAGCGTTGAAGAGGGGTCGGGAGCTTTCTTT. It yields the protein CSVEEGSGAFF.

The chain carries TRBV29-1 and TRBJ2-3; D might be TRBD1 or TRBD2, each matching 5 bases. V gave up 3 bases and J gave up 3 bases, with 10 bases separating them. The CDR3 totals 13 residues. The germline CDR1 and CDR2 sequences are SQVTM and ANQGSEA. The CDR3 sequence: CSVEGVLTDTQYF. CDR3 DNA: TGCAGCGTTGAGGGGGTTCTTACAGATACGCAGTATTTT.

This clonotype came up a few times. This chain joins TRBV7-2 and TRBJ1-6; D is perhaps TRBD1 (6 bases). Germline loops: CDR1 SGHTA, CDR2 FQGNSA. The CDR3 has 16 residues. V was pared by 0 bases and J by 16 bases, with 22 bases between. CDR3 amino acids: CASSLAQGGQGSTLHF. The CDR3 nucleotides read TGTGCCAGCAGCTTAGCGCAAGGGGGACAAGGAAGCACTCTCCACTTT.

The rearrangement links TRBV7-6 to TRBJ2-1; TRBD2 aligns across 8 bases. Unmatched junction bases numbered 16, after V lost 5 bases and J lost 4 bases. Germline V gene sequence: CDR1 SGHVS, CDR2 FNYEAQ. CDR3 size: 18 residues. CDR3 region: CASSPRVQRGRLYNEQFF. The CDR3 bases are TGTGCCAGCAGCCCAAGGGTTCAGCGGGGGAGACTTTACAATGAGCAGTTCTTC.

V is TRBV12-3 or TRBV12-4 and J is TRBJ2-5, with D hard to call. The CDR3 has 14 amino acids. V was shortened by 5 bases and J by 4 bases, with 14 bases between the two germline ends. Written as DNA, the CDR3 is TGTGCCAGCAGTGACCGACTCCCGGGAGAGACCCAGTACTTC. This sequence encodes CASSDRLPGETQYF.